This passage covers 9 T cell receptor beta chains from one sample sequenced in a study of Ad26.COV2.S vaccination and SARS-CoV-2 variants. Repertoires were generated with immunoSEQ multiplex PCR, while TCRdb's copy carries only in-frame clones and drops some. Here the sample spans approximately 240,000 clones, 85% to 90% being singletons. Treatment: roughly 19 received Ad26.COV2.S at low or high dose, single or two shots; five or six received placebo; per-sample allocation not given. The samples date from day 63 after the first vaccine or placebo injection. The sample consisted of peripheral blood, taken in a trial of Ad26.COV2.S vaccine versus placebo. Receptors were obtained from a person between 18 and 59 years old who received the Ad26.COV2.S COVID-19 vaccine or a placebo.

V and J are TRBV11-2 and TRBJ2-1; 11 bases line up with TRBD2. The CDR3 is made up of 15 amino acids. V lost 5 bases, J lost 4 bases, and 4 bases stayed unmatched. Looked up from germline, CDR1 is SGHAT and CDR2 is FQNNGV. CDR3 protein: CASSITSGGYNEQFF. CDR3 nucleotide sequence: TGTGCCAGCAGCATTACTAGCGGGGGTTACAATGAGCAGTTCTTC.

The genes are TRBV3-1 (or the pseudogene TRBV3-2) and TRBJ1-3, with D uncertain. With 2 bases removed from V and 7 bases from J, the gap between germline ends came to 9 bases. The CDR3 runs 13 residues. CDR1 and CDR2 (germline): LGHDT, YNNKEL (reference sequence). The CDR3 is CASSQITGNTIYF. CDR3 nucleotides: TGTGCCAGCAGCCAAATAACGGGGAACACCATATATTTT.

The rearrangement uses TRBV28 and TRBJ1-2; D might be TRBD1 (5 bases). CDR1 MDHEN and CDR2 SYDVKM come from the germline V gene. The CDR3 loop spans 13 amino acids. Trimming took 3 bases from V and 4 from J, leaving 9 bases between them. The CDR3 nucleotides read TGTGCCAGCAGTTTCCCTGGGGCCTATGGCTACACCTTC. Amino acids: CASSFPGAYGYTF.

The rearrangement joins TRBV11-2 to TRBJ2-1; either TRBD1 or TRBD2 may fit D (5 bases each). Between the trimmed V and J ends, which lost 5 bases and 10 bases, there was a span of 15 bases. Per germline, CDR1 SGHAT and CDR2 FQNNGV. The CDR3 extends over 13 amino acids. This CDR3 is CASSLFGDGEQFF. The CDR3, as DNA: TGTGCCAGCAGCCTTTTTGGGGACGGCGAGCAGTTCTTC.

The chain recombines TRBV12-5 with TRBJ1-2; the match to TRBD1 covers 7 bases. The V gene's germline CDR1 is LGHNT and CDR2 FRNRAP. Unmatched junction bases numbered 11, after V lost 5 bases and J lost 5 bases. CDR3 length: 15 residues. DNA for the CDR3: TGTGCTAGTGGTCCCGGGACAGCGAGATCTTATGGCTACACCTTC. Translated, it gives CASGPGTARSYGYTF.

V is TRBV6-4 and J is TRBJ2-3; tentative D call: TRBD1 (6 bases). This CDR3 spans 15 amino acids. V was shortened by 0 bases and J by 1 base, with 8 bases between the two germline ends. The germline CDR1 and CDR2 sequences are MRHNA and SNTAGT. The CDR3 coding sequence is TGTGCCAGCAGTGACTCGCGGACAGGCACAGATACGCAGTATTTT. It specifies CASSDSRTGTDTQYF.

This chain joins TRBV14 and TRBJ1-2; tentative D call: TRBD1 (6 bases). This CDR3 contains 15 residues. V dropped 2 bases and J dropped 3 bases, with 13 bases sitting between them. Germline V gene data show CDR1 as SGHDN and CDR2 as FVKESK. The CDR3, as DNA: TGTGCCAGCAGCCAACAGGGGTTACCCTACTATGGCTACACCTTC. This codes for CASSQQGLPYYGYTF.

The chain recombines TRBV6-5 with TRBJ1-2, with D possibly being TRBD1 (5 bases). V lost 5 bases and J lost 6, with 16 bases in between. The germline CDR1 and CDR2 sequences are MNHEY and SVGAGI. The CDR3 runs to 14 residues. CDR3 DNA: TGTGCCAGCAGTCGCGATTCGGGGGTGGATGGCTACACCTTC. Its protein is CASSRDSGVDGYTF.

The chain combines TRBV14 with TRBJ2-1; D not resolved. CDR1 SGHDN and CDR2 FVKESK come from the germline V gene. The V end lost 0 bases, the J end lost 0 bases, and 6 bases lay between the germline ends. CDR3 size: 15 residues. CDR3 nucleotide sequence: TGTGCCAGCAGCCAAGATTTGAGCTCCTACAATGAGCAGTTCTTC. It encodes CASSQDLSSYNEQFF.